The sequence of this T cell receptor (beta chain) was determined in a study of metastatic and nonmetastatic thyroid tumors. At the level of the study: Repertoires from malignant and benign thyroid patients were compared across blood and tumor or nodule tissue. Study-wide findings and caveats: Benign nodules reportedly had significantly lower TCR beta diversity than malignant thyroid tumors in blood and tumor.

V lost 2 bases and J lost 5; bases outside the gene matches: 7. CDR3 length: 16 residues. Per germline, CDR1 SGHAT and CDR2 FQDESV (reference sequence). TCRdb re-processed the PCR reads through MiXCR. The profile shows 9,500 to 15,000 clones, 30% to 35% of them singletons. The entire patient cohort was treatment-naive prior to thyroid surgery. A remark on this clone: What it binds is not known.

The J gene is TRBJ1-2, the V gene TRBV11-1, with 11 bases matching TRBD1. Sequencing was performed on tumor tissue. This TCR was sampled from a female donor with papillary thyroid cancer or a benign thyroid nodule (not recorded which). Some clones in this sample may be carry-over from other donors' samples. The CDR3 region has the DNA TGTGCCAGCAGCTTACGGACAGGGGGCGAGTTATATGGCTACACCTTC. Amino acid sequence: CASSLRTGGELYGYTF.